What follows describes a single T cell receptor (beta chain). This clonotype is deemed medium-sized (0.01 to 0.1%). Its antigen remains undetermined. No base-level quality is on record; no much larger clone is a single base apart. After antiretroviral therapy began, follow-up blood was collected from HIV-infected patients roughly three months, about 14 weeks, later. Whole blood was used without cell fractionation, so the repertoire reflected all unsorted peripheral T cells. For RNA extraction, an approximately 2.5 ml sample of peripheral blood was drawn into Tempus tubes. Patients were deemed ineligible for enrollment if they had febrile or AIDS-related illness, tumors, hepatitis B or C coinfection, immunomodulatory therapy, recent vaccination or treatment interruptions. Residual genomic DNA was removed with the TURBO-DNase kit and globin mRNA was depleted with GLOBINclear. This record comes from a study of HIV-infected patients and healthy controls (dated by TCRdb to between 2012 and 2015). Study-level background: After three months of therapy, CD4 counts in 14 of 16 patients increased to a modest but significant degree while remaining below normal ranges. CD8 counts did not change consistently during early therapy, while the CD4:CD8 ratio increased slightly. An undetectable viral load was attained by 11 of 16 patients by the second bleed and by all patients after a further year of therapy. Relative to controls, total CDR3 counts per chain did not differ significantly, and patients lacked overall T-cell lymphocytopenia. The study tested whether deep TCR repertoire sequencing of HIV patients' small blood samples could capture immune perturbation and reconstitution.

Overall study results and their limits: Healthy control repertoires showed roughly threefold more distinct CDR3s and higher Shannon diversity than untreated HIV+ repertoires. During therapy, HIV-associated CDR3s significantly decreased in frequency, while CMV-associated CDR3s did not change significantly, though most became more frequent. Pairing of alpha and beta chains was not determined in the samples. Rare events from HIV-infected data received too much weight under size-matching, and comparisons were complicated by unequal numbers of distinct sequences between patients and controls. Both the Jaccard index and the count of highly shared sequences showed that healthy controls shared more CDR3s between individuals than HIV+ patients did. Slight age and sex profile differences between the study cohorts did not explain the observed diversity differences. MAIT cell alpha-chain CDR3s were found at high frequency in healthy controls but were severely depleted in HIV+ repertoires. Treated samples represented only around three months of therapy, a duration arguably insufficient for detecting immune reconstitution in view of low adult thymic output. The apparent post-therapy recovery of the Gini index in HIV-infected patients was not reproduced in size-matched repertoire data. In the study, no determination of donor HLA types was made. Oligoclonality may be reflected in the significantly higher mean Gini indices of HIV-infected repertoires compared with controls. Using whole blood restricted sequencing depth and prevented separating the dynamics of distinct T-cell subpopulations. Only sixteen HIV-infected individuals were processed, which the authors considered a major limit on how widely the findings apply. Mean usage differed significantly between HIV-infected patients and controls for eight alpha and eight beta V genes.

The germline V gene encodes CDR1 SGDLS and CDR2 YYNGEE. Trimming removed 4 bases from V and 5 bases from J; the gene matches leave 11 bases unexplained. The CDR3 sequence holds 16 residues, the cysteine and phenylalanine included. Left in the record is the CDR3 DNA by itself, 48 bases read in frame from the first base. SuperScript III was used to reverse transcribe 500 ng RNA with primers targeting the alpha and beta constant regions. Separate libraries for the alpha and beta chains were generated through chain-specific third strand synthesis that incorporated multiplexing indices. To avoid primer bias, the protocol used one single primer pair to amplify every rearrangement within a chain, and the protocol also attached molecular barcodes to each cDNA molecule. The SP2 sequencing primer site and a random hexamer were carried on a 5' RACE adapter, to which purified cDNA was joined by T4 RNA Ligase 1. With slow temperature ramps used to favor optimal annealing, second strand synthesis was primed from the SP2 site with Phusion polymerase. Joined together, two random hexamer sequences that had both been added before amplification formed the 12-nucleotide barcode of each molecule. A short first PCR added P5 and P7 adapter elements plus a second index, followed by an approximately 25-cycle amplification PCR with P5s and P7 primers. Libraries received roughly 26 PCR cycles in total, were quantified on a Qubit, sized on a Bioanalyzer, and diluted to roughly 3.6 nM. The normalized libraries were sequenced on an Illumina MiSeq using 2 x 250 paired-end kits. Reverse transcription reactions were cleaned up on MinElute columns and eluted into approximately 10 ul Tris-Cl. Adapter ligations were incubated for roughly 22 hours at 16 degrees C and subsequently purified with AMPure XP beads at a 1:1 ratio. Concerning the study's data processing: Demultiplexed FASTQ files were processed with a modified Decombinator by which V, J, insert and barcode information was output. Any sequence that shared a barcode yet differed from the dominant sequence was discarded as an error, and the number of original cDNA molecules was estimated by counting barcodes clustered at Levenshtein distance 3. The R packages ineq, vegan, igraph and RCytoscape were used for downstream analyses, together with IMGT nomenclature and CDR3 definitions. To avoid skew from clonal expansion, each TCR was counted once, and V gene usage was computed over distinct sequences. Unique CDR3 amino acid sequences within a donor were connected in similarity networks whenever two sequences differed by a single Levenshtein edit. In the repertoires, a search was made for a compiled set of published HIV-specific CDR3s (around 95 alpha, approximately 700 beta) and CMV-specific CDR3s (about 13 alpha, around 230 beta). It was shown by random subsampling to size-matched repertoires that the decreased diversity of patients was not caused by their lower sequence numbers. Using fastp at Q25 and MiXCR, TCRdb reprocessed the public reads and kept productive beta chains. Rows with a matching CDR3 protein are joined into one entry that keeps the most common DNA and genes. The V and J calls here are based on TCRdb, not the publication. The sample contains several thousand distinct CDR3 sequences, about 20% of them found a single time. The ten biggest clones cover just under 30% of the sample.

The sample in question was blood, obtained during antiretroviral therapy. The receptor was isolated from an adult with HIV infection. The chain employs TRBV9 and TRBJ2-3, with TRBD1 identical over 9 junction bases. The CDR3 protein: CASSPPGQGREDTQYF. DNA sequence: TGTGCCAGCAGCCCACCGGGACAGGGTCGGGAAGATACGCAGTATTTT.